This entry describes one TCR beta chain. The antigen is undetermined. Amplified TCR beta CDR3 regions came from RNA transcripts. The HTBI primer set served for first-round RT-PCR of the TCR CDR3. TCRdb called the multiplex PCR reads again in MiXCR, with one record for every CDR3 protein. Here the sample spans around 450,000 distinct CDR3 sequences, about 15% being singletons. These data come from a study of T cells in Graves' hyperthyroidism and ophthalmopathy. Study outcomes and limitations: From stable hyperthyroidism, ophthalmopathy was separated by a 13 V-J model.

The CDR3 covers 20 residues. Losses at the gene ends were 4 bases for V and 0 bases for J; bases not matched to a gene: 12. CDR1 is SGHTA and CDR2 is FQGTGA in the germline V gene. Sequenced material: blood. This chain uses TRBV7-3 with TRBJ2-6; the match to TRBD1 covers 10 bases. The clonotype was recovered from a woman under 30 with Graves' hyperthyroidism. The chain's CDR3 is CASSSLPRTGGVSGANVLTF. CDR3 bases: TGTGCCAGCAGCTCCCTCCCCAGGACAGGGGGGGTCTCTGGGGCCAACGTCCTGACTTTC.